This T cell receptor (beta chain) was obtained from a study of early T cells in non-severe SARS-CoV-2 infection. Overall study: Sequenced bulk RNA came from whole blood that was unsorted, and chains were unpaired.

Unique molecular identifiers (one per individual cDNA molecule) were attached. TCRdb processed the 5' RACE reads anew with MiXCR; each CDR3 protein has one entry. The sample yields around 81,000 distinct CDR3 sequences, about 14% seen once. CDR1 and CDR2 (germline): SGHNT, YENEEA. Trimming at V came to 4 bases and at J to 6 bases, leaving 7 bases not matched to a gene. The CDR3 runs to 14 residues. This sequence was found in an adult who was a healthcare worker with PCR-confirmed SARS-CoV-2 infection or an uninfected control (not recorded which). The chain is built from TRBV11-3 and TRBJ1-1, with 8 bases fitting TRBD1. Sequencing was performed on whole blood. CDR3 residues: CASSSGTGQSEAFF. DNA for the CDR3: TGTGCCAGCAGCTCCGGGACAGGTCAGTCTGAAGCTTTCTTT.